The T cell receptor beta chain described here comes from a study of blood T cell repertoires in COVID-19. In the study overall: Samples of COVID-19 (acute and convalescent) were obtained from the United States, Italy and Spain.

This CDR3 has 14 residues. Trimming left V 4 bases short and J 3 bases short, with 13 bases between. Germline loops: CDR1 MDHEN, CDR2 SYDVKM. Profiling relied on immunoSEQ multiplex PCR, and the TCRdb table lists in-frame clones only, not all of them. The sample holds around 300,000 clones; approximately 87% are singletons and the top ten take roughly 5.2%. Participants came from some 23 US areas, aged about 18 to 95 years. Participants were placed into cohorts based on the clinical history they reported. Cohort 3 recovered donors had two negative PCRs, clearance, or symptom resolution. This clone turned up a few times.

Sequenced sample: PBMCs or T cells enriched from blood (not recorded which). The V and J genes are TRBV28 and TRBJ2-7; D is undetermined. This TCR came from a woman aged 25 to 39 who had recovered from COVID-19. CDR3 loop: CASSSLYNIYEQYF. As DNA, the CDR3 is TGTGCCAGCAGTTCGCTTTACAACATCTACGAGCAGTACTTC. The full variable domain, completed using reference TRBV28 and TRBJ2-7, is DVKVTQSSRYLVKRTGEKVFLECVQDMDHENMFWYRQDPGLGLRLIYFSYDVKMKEKGDIPEGYSVSREKKERFSLILESASTNQTSMYLCASSSLYNIYEQYFGPGTRLTVT.